Listed below are T cell receptor beta chains from one sample, sequenced in a study of shared clonotypes between healthy human individuals. Profiling relied on immunoSEQ multiplex PCR, and the TCRdb table lists in-frame clones only, not all of them. The table has roughly 2 million clones, about 95% seen once. Sample: naive CD8+ T cells sorted from blood. The source of these receptors is a man aged 18 to 29 in good health. The CDR3 runs from the conserved cysteine through the conserved F or W. The order of the fields is V gene, D gene, clone size, J gene, CDR3 protein, CDR3 DNA. D genes are given only for firm matches. Clone size appears in some rows only: once, few, many, or a class for an expanded clone.

TRBV7-9,NA,NA,TRBJ2-3,CAIDTGYTQYF,TGTGCCATCGATACGGGGTATACGCAGTATTTT
TRBV10-3,TRBD1,NA,TRBJ2-7,CAISDEDRGLIEQYF,TGTGCCATCAGTGATGAGGACAGGGGGCTCATCGAGCAGTACTTC
TRBV5-1,TRBD2,NA,TRBJ2-1,CASSFGLAGVSYNEQFF,TGCGCCAGCAGCTTTGGACTAGCGGGGGTCTCCTACAATGAGCAGTTCTTC
TRBV5-6,NA,NA,TRBJ2-1,CASSPGVDEQFF,TGTGCCAGCAGCCCTGGGGTGGATGAGCAGTTCTTC
TRBV2,NA,NA,TRBJ2-5,CASNRERETQYF,TGTGCCAGTAACAGGGAGCGGGAGACCCAGTACTTC
TRBV4-3,TRBD2,NA,TRBJ2-1,CASSQDASGNEQFF,TGCGCCAGCAGCCAAGACGCTAGCGGGAATGAGCAGTTCTTC
TRBV2,NA,NA,TRBJ2-7,CASTEGQGWYEQYF,TGTGCCAGCACTGAAGGTCAGGGCTGGTACGAGCAGTACTTC
TRBV19,TRBD1,once,TRBJ2-7,CASSLHGTDYYYEQYF,TGTGCCAGTAGTCTCCACGGGACAGACTATTACTACGAGCAGTACTTC
TRBV6-5,NA,NA,TRBJ1-4,CASSYPPTSTNEKLFF,TGTGCCAGCAGTTATCCCCCGACTTCAACTAATGAAAAACTGTTTTTT
TRBV9,TRBD2,once,TRBJ2-5,CASSLGTSFWGEETQYF,TGTGCCAGCAGTCTGGGGACTAGCTTTTGGGGAGAAGAGACCCAGTACTTC
TRBV29-1,TRBD2,NA,TRBJ2-3,CSVLAGGADTQYF,TGCAGCGTTTTAGCGGGGGGAGCAGATACGCAGTATTTT
TRBV5-1,NA,NA,TRBJ2-7,CASSLEGSYEQYF,TGCGCCAGCAGCTTGGAGGGATCCTACGAGCAGTACTTC
TRBV28,NA,NA,TRBJ1-3,CASSSGRESGNTIYF,TGTGCCAGCAGTTCCGGGAGAGAATCTGGAAACACCATATATTTT
TRBV4-3,NA,NA,TRBJ2-2,CASSQDPDGRLGLFF,TGCGCCAGCAGCCAAGATCCTGATGGCCGCTTGGGGCTGTTTTTT
TRBV4-1,TRBD2,NA,TRBJ2-7,CASSQDLPSGSYEQYF,TGCGCCAGCAGCCAAGATCTACCTAGCGGGAGTTACGAGCAGTACTTC